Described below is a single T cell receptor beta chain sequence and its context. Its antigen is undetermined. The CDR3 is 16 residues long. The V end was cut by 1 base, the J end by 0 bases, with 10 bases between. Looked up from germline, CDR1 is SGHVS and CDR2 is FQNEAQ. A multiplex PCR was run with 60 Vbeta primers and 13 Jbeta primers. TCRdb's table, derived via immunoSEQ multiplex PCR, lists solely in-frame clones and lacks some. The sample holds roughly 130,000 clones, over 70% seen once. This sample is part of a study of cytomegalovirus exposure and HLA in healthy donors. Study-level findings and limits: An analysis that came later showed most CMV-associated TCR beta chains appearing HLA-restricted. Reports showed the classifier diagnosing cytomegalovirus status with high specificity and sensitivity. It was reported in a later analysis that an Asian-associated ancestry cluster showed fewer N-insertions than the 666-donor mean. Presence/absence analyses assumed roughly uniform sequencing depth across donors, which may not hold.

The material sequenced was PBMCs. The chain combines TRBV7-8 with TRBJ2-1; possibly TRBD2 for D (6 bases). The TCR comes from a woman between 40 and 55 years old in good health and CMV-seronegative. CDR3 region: CASSLVRGGSYNEQFF. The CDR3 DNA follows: TGTGCCAGCAGCTTAGTTCGGGGAGGCTCCTACAATGAGCAGTTCTTC.